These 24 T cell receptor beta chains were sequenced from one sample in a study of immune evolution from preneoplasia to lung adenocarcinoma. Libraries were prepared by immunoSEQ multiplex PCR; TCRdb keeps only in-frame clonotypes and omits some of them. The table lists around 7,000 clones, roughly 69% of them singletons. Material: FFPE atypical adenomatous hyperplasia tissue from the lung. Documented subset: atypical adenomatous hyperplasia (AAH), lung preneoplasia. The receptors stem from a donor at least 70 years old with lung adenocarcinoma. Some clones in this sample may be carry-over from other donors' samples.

The CDR3 DNA is TGTGCCAGCAGCCGGGACAGGGCCAGTGATACGCAGTATTTT. Amino acids: CASSRDRASDTQYF. The V call is TRBV7-6, the J call TRBJ2-3; TRBD1 agrees at 9 bases. This CDR3 spans 14 amino acids. Germline CDR1 reads SGHVS; CDR2 reads FNYEAQ. The trim removed 5 bases at V and 6 bases at J, leaving 6 bases unmatched.

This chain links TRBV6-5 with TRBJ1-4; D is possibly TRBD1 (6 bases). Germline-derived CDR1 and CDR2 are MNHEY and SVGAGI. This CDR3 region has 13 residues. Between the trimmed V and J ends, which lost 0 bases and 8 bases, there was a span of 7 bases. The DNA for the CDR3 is TGTGCCAGCAGTTACTCGGGGGCGGAAAAACTGTTTTTT. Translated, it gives CASSYSGAEKLFF.

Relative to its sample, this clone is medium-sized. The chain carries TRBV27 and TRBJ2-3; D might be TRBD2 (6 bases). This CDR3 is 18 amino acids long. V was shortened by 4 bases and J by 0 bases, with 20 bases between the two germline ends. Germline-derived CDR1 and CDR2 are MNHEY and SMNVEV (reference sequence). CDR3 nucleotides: TGTGCCAGCAGTTATAGCCTTAGCGGAGACCCTAGCACAGATACGCAGTATTTT. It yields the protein CASSYSLSGDPSTDTQYF.

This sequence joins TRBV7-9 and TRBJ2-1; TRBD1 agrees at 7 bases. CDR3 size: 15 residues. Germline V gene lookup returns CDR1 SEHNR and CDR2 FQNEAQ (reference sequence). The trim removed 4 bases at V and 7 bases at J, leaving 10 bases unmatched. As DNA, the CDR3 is TGTGCCAGCAGCTCCGGACAGGCCTCCGAGAATGAGCAGTTCTTC. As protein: CASSSGQASENEQFF. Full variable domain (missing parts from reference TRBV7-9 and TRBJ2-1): DTGVSQNPRHKITKRGQNVTFRCDPISEHNRLYWYRQTLGQGPEFLTYFQNEAQLEKSRLLSDRFSAERPKGSFSTLEIQRTEQGDSAMYLCASSSGQASENEQFFGPGTRLTVL.

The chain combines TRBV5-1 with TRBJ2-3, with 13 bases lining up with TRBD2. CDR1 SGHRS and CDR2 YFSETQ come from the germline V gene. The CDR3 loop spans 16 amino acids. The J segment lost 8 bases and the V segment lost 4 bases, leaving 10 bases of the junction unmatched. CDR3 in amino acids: CASSQGLAGRGGTQYF. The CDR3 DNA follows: TGCGCCAGCAGCCAGGGACTAGCGGGGCGTGGTGGTACGCAGTATTTT.

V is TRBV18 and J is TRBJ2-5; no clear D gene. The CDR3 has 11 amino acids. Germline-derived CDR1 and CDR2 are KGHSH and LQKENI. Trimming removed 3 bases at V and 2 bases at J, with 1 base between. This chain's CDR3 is CASSPQETQYF. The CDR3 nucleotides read TGTGCCAGCTCACCTCAAGAGACCCAGTACTTC.

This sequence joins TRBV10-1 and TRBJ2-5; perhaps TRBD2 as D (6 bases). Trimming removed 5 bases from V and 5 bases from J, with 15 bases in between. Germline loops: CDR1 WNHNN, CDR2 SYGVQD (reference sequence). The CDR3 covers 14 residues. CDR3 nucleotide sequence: TGCGCCAGCAGTACCTGGAGGGCCAACGAGACCCAGTACTTC. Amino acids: CASSTWRANETQYF.

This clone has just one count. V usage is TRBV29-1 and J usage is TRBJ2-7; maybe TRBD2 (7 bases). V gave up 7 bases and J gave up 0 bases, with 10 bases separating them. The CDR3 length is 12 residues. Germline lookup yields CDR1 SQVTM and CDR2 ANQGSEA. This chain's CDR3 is CSAGGVSYEQYF. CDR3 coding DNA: TGCAGCGCGGGGGGCGTCTCCTACGAGCAGTACTTC.

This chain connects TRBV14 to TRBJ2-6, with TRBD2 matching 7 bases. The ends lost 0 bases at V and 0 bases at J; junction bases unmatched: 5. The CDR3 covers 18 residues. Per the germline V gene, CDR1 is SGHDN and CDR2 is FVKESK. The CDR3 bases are TGTGCCAGCAGCCAAGATCGGCGGGGGAGCTCTGGGGCCAACGTCCTGACTTTC. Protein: CASSQDRRGSSGANVLTF.

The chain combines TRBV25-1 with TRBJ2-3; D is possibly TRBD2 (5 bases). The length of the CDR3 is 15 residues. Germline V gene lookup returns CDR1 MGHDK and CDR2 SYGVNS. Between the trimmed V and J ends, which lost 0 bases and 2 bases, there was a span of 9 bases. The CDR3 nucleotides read TGTGCCAGCAGTGAATATGAGGGATACACAGATACGCAGTATTTT. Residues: CASSEYEGYTDTQYF.

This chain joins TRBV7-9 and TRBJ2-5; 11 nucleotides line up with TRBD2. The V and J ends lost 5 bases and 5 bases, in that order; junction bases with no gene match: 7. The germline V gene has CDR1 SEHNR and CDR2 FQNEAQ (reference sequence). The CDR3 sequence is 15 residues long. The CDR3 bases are TGTGCCAGCAGCCCCTGGCTAGCGGGGGGCGAGACCCAGTACTTC. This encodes CASSPWLAGGETQYF.

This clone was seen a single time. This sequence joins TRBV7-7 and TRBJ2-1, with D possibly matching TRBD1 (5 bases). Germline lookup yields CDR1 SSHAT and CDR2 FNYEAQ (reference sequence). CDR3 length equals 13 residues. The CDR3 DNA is TGTGTTAGCAGCAATAGGGGTTCGGGTGAGCAGTTCTTC. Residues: CVSSNRGSGEQFF.

The CDR3 protein is CAWSWTGLDTEAFF. DNA for the CDR3: TGTGCCTGGAGTTGGACAGGGTTAGACACTGAAGCTTTCTTT. This chain joins TRBV30 and TRBJ1-1; 8 nucleotides align to TRBD1. The V gene's germline CDR1 is GTSNPN and CDR2 SVGIG (reference sequence). Trimming took 2 bases from V and 3 from J; bases not matched to a gene: 5. The CDR3 totals 14 residues. Looking up the rest from reference TRBV30 and TRBJ1-1 gives the full variable domain: SQTIHQWPATLVQPVGSPLSLECTVEGTSNPNLYWYRQAAGRGLQLLFYSVGIGQISSEVPQNLSASRPQDRQFILSSKKLLLSDSGFYLCAWSWTGLDTEAFFGQGTRLTVV.

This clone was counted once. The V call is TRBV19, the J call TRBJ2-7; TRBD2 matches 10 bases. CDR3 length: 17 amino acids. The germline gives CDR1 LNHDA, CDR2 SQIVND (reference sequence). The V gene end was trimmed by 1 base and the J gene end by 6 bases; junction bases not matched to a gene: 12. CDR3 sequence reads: CASSIGTSGWQRGEQYF. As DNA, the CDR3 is TGTGCCAGTAGTATAGGGACTAGCGGTTGGCAAAGGGGCGAGCAGTACTTC. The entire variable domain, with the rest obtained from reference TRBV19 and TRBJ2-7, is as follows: DGGITQSPKYLFRKEGQNVTLSCEQNLNHDAMYWYRQDPGQGLRLIYYSQIVNDFQKGDIAEGYSVSREKKESFPLTVTSAQKNPTAFYLCASSIGTSGWQRGEQYFGPGTRLTVT.

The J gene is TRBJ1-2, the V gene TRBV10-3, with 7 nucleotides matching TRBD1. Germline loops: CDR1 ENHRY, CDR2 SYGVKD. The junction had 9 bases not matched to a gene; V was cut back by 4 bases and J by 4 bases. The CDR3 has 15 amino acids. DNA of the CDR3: TGTGCCATCAGTGTCCAGGGGGAACCACTCTATGGCTACACCTTC. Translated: CAISVQGEPLYGYTF.

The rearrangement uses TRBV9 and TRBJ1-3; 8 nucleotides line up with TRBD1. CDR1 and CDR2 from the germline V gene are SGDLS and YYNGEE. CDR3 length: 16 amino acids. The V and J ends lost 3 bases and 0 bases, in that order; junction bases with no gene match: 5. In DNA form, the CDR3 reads TGTGCCAGCAGCGAAAGACAGGGGACCTCTGGAAACACCATATATTTT. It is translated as CASSERQGTSGNTIYF.

CDR3 DNA: TGCAGCGTTGAACTTAGCGGGAGCTCCTACAATGAGCAGTTCTTC. Translation gives CSVELSGSSYNEQFF. The J gene is TRBJ2-1, the V gene TRBV29-1, with TRBD2 matching 9 bases. With 2 bases clipped from V and 0 bases from J, the junction kept 2 bases outside the gene matches. CDR3 length: 15 residues. Germline loops: CDR1 SQVTM, CDR2 ANQGSEA.

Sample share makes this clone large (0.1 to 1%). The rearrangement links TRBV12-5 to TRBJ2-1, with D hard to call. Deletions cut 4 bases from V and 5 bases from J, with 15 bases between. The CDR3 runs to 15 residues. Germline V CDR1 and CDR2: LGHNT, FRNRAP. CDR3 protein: CASGWMFGTNNEQFF. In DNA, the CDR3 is TGTGCTAGTGGTTGGATGTTTGGCACGAACAATGAGCAGTTCTTC. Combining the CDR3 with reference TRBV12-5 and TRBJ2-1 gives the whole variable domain DARVTQTPRHKVTEMGQEVTMRCQPILGHNTVFWYRQTMMQGLELLAYFRNRAPLDDSGMPKDRFSAEMPDATLATLKIQPSEPRDSAVYFCASGWMFGTNNEQFFGPGTRLTVL.

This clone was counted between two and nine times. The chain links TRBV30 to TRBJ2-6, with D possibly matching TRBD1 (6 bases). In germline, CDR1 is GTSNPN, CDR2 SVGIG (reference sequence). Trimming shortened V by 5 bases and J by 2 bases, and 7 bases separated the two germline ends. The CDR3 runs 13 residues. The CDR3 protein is CAWWTAGANVLTF. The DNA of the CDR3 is TGTGCCTGGTGGACAGCTGGGGCCAACGTCCTGACTTTC.

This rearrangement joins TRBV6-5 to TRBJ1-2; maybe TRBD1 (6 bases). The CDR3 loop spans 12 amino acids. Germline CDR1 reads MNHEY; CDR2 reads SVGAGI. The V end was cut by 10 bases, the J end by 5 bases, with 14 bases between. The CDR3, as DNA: TGTGCCACCGGAAAGGGGGGATATGGCTACACCTTC. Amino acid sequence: CATGKGGYGYTF.

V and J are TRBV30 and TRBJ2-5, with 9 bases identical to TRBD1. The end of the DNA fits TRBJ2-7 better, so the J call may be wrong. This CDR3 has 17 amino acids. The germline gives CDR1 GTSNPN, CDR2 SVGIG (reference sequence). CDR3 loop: CAWRHTPGTGISYEQYF. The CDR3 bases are TGTGCCTGGAGACACACTCCGGGGACAGGGATCTCCTACGAGCAGTACTTC.

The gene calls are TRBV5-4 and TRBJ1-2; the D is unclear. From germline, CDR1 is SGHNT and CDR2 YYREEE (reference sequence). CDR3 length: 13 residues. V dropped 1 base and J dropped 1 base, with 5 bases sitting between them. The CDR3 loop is CASSLNNNYGYTF. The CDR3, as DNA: TGTGCCAGCAGCTTGAACAATAACTATGGCTACACCTTC.

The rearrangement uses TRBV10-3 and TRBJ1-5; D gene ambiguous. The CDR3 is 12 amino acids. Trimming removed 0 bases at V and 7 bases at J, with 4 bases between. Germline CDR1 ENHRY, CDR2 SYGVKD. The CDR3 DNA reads TGTGCCATCAGTGAGTCTATGCAGCCCCAGCATTTT. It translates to CAISESMQPQHF.

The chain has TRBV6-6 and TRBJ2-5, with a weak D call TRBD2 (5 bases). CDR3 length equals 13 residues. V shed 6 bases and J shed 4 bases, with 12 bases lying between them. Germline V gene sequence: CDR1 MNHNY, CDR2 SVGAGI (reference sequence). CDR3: CASRDGGGETQYF. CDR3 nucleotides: TGTGCCAGCAGAGACGGTGGAGGAGAGACCCAGTACTTC.